This T cell receptor (beta chain) was observed in a study of cytomegalovirus exposure and HLA in healthy donors. Researchers ran the PCR with 60 Vbeta and 13 Jbeta primers. Here immunoSEQ multiplex PCR was the method, and the copy in TCRdb shows in-frame clones only, minus some. Of under 110,000 clones listed, about 80% are singletons. The TCR was taken from a middle-aged man in good health and CMV-seronegative. What was sequenced was PBMCs.

DNA for the CDR3: TGTGCCAGCAGCCACGGGGACAGGGGGATGACTGAAGCTTTCTTT. Its translation is CASSHGDRGMTEAFF. The chain joins TRBV7-6 to TRBJ1-1; 11 nucleotides line up with TRBD1. Trimming took 5 bases from V and 5 from J; bases not matched to a gene: 7. Germline lookup yields CDR1 SGHVS and CDR2 FNYEAQ. This CDR3 comprises 15 residues.